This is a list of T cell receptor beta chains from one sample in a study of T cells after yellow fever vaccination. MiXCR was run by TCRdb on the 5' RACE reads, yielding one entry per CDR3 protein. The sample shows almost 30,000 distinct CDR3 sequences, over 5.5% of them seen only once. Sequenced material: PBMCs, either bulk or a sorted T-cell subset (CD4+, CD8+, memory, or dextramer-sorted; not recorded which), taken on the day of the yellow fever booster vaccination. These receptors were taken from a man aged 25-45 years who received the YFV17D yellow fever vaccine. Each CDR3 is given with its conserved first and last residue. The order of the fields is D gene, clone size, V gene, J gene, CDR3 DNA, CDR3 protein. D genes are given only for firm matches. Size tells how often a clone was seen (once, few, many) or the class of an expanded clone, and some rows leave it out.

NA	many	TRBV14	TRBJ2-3	TGTGCCAGCAGCCAAGATGCTCTAGCACTGATGCCAGATACGCAGTATTTT	CASSQDALALMPDTQYF
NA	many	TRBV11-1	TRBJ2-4	TGTGCCAGCAGCTTAGAGCCCCGCTCCGGCCTAGCCAAAAACATTCAGTACTTC	CASSLEPRSGLAKNIQYF
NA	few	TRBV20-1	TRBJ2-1	TGCAGTGCTAGAGATATAGCGGAGTACAATGAGCAGTTCTTC	CSARDIAEYNEQFF
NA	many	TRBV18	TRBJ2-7	TGTGCCAGCTCCATGGGACGATTGGACGAGCAGTACTTC	CASSMGRLDEQYF
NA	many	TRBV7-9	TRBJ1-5	TGTGCCAGCAGCGCAGATGTTCAGCCCCAGCATTTT	CASSADVQPQHF
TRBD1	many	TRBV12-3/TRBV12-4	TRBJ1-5	TGTGCCAGCACGCGACAGGGAGGGAATCAGCCCCAGCATTTT	CASTRQGGNQPQHF
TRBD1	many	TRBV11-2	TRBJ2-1	TGTGCCAGCAGCTCTCCAGGGGACAGGGGTTCTTACTCCTACAATGAGCAGTTCTTC	CASSSPGDRGSYSYNEQFF
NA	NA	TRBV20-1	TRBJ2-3	TGCAGTGCTAGAGTGGTTGCCGCAGATACGCAGTATTTT	CSARVVAADTQYF
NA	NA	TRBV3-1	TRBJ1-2	TGTGCCAGCAGCCAAAGGGACTATGGCTACACCTTC	CASSQRDYGYTF
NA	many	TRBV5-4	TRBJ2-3	TGTGCCAGCAGCCTCGACGGGGGTTTAGGAGATACGCAGTATTTT	CASSLDGGLGDTQYF
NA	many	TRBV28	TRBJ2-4	TGTGCCAGCAGTCTCGAACAAGCCAAAAACATTCAGTACTTC	CASSLEQAKNIQYF